These 9 T cell receptor beta chains were all obtained from the same sample, sequenced in a study of beta chain features in type 1 diabetes. Study-wide findings and caveats: Patients with Type 1 diabetes showed moderately but significantly shorter TCRB CDR3s in all four CD4+ subsets.

Expressed TCRB transcripts got sequenced, as all isolated RNA was reverse transcribed. Assay: immunoSEQ multiplex PCR; the TCRdb copy retains only in-frame clones and omits some. The sample includes 28,000 or so clones, around three fifths of them seen just once. These TCRs' antigens remain unknown. Source material: Tregs from blood. Receptors originate from a woman in her twenties or thirties with type 1 diabetes.

The V call is TRBV4-1, the J call TRBJ2-3; 14 bases map to TRBD2. The V gene end was trimmed by 0 bases and the J gene end by 4 bases; junction bases not matched to a gene: 3. The germline V gene encodes CDR1 MGHRA and CDR2 YSYEKL. The CDR3 has 17 amino acids. The CDR3 DNA follows: TGCGCCAGCAGCCAAGATGGACTAGCGGGAGGAGCAGATACGCAGTATTTT. Protein product: CASSQDGLAGGADTQYF.

This clone was found a few times. The rearrangement uses TRBV12-5 and TRBJ2-2; no clear D gene. Germline CDR1 LGHNT, CDR2 FRNRAP. The CDR3 has 14 amino acids. V lost 1 base, J lost 2 bases, and 5 bases lay in between. The CDR3 is CASGLGHNTGELFF. In DNA form, the CDR3 reads TGTGCTAGTGGTTTGGGGCATAACACCGGGGAGCTGTTTTTT.

V gene TRBV7-2 combines with J gene TRBJ2-3; D is possibly TRBD1 (6 bases). The germline gives CDR1 SGHTA, CDR2 FQGNSA. V was pared by 11 bases and J by 2 bases, with 14 bases between. The CDR3 is made up of 13 amino acids. Written as DNA, the CDR3 is TGTGCCGGCCTGGGACACCACACAGATACGCAGTATTTT. Encoded protein: CAGLGHHTDTQYF.

V usage is TRBV29-1 and J usage is TRBJ2-4; TRBD1 might be the D (8 bases). The germline V gene encodes CDR1 SQVTM and CDR2 ANQGSEA. This CDR3 contains 13 residues. V dropped 5 bases and J dropped 7 bases, with 15 bases sitting between them. CDR3 in DNA: TGCAGCGTTCAGCGGGACAGGACGAACATTCAGTACTTC. Its protein product is CSVQRDRTNIQYF.

The J gene is TRBJ2-7, the V gene TRBV25-1; 12 nucleotides match TRBD2. Per the germline V gene, CDR1 is MGHDK and CDR2 is SYGVNS. V lost 5 bases, J lost 5 bases, and 4 bases stayed unmatched. This CDR3 has 14 residues. CDR3 nucleotides: TGTGCCAGCAGTCCTAGCGGGAGGGTCAACGAGCAGTACTTC. Encoded protein: CASSPSGRVNEQYF.

In its sample, this clone was seen once. The CDR3 reads CASSLHGGTEAFF. Here the CDR3 DNA reads TGTGCCAGCAGCTTACACGGGGGTACTGAAGCTTTCTTT. This rearrangement joins TRBV11-3 to TRBJ1-1; a weak D match, TRBD1 (5 bases). The CDR3 has 13 amino acids. Trimming removed 2 bases from V and 5 bases from J, with 9 bases in between. Germline-derived CDR1 and CDR2 are SGHNT and YENEEA.

This chain connects TRBV6-1 to TRBJ2-5; no firm D call. The closer fit of TRBJ2-7 to the DNA end suggests the J call may be wrong. Germline values: CDR1 MNHNS, CDR2 SASEGT. The CDR3 extends over 14 amino acids. Here the CDR3 DNA reads TGTGCCAGCAGTTCATACTTTCTGAGACTCGAGCAGTACTTC. Its translation: CASSSYFLRLEQYF.

The chain carries TRBV30 and TRBJ2-7, with TRBD2 matching over 12 bases. CDR1 and CDR2 from the germline V gene are GTSNPN and SVGIG (reference sequence). J gave up 6 bases and V 7 bases, and 7 bases lay outside the gene matches. The CDR3 consists of 13 residues. CDR3 DNA sequence: TGTGCCTCCCAGACTAGCGGGAGCGCCGAGCAGTACTTC. As protein: CASQTSGSAEQYF.

This clone has only a few counts. The chain couples TRBV29-1 to TRBJ2-7, with D uncertain. Germline values: CDR1 SQVTM, CDR2 ANQGSEA. This CDR3 has 11 residues. Between the trimmed V and J ends, which lost 4 bases and 2 bases, there was a span of 6 bases. The CDR3 region has the DNA TGCAGCGTTGGCAGAACCTACGAGCAGTACTTC. Residues: CSVGRTYEQYF.